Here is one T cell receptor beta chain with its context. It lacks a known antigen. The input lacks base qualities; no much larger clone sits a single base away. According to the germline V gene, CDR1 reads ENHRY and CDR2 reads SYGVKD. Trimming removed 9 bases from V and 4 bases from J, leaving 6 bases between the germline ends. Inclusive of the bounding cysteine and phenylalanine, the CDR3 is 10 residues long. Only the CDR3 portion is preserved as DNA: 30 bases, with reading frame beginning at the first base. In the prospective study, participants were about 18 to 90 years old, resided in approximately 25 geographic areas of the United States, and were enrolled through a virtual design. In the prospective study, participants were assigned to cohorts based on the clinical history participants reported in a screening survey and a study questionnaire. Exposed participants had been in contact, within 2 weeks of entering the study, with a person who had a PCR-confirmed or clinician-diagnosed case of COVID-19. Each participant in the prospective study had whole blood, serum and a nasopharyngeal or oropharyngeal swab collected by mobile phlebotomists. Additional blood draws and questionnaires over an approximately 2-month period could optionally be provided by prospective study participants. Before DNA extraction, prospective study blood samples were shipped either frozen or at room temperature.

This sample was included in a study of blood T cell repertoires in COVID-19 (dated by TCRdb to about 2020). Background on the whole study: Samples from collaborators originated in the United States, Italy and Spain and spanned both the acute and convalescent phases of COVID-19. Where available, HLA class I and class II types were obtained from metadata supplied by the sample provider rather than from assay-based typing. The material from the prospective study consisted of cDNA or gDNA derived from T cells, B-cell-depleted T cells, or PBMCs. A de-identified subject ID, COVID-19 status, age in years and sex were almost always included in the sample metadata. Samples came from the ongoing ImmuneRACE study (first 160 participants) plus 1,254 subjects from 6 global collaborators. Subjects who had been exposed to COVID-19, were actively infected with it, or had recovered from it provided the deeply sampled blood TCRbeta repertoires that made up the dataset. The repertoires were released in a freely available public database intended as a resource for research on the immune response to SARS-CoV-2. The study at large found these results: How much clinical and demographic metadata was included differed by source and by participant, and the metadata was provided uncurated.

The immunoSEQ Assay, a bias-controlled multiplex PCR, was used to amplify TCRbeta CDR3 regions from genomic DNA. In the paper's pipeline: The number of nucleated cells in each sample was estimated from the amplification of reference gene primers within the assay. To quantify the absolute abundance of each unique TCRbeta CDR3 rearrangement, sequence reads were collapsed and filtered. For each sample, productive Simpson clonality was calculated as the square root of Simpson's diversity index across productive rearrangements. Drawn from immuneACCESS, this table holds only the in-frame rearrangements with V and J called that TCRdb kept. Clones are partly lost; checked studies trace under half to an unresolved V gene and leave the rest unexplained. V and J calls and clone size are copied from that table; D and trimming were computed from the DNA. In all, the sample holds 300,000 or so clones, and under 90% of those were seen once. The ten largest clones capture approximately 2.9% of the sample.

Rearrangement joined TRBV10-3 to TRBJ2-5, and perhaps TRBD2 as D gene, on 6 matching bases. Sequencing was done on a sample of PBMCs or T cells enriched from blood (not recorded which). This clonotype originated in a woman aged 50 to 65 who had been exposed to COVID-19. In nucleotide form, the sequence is TGTGCCATGGGGGGAGAGACCCAGTACTTC. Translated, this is CAMGGETQYF.